Below are 27 T cell receptor beta chains sequenced from a single sample in a study of blood T cell repertoires in COVID-19. Sequencing was performed with immunoSEQ multiplex PCR; in TCRdb, only in-frame clones are kept and a portion is missing. The data hold around 120,000 clones, with roughly 79% observed a single time. Sequenced input: peripheral blood. The receptors derive from a human donor in a cohort sampled during active COVID-19.

The chain carries TRBV3-1 (or the pseudogene TRBV3-2) and TRBJ1-4; D not certain. The ends were cut back, 1 base at V and 8 bases at J, with 5 bases in the middle. CDR3 length: 12 amino acids. Germline V gene data show CDR1 as LGHDT and CDR2 as YNNKEL (reference sequence). CDR3 in amino acids: CASSQGREKLFF. CDR3 sequence (DNA): TGTGCCAGCAGCCAAGGGAGGGAAAAACTGTTTTTT.

V gene TRBV3-1 (or the pseudogene TRBV3-2) combines with J gene TRBJ1-1; D is uncertain. CDR3 length: 15 residues. The ends were cut back, 4 bases at V and 0 bases at J, with 12 bases in the middle. Germline lookup yields CDR1 LGHDT and CDR2 YNNKEL (reference sequence). The CDR3 reads CASSRVLGMNTEAFF. The CDR3 nucleotides are TGTGCCAGCAGCCGAGTACTAGGGATGAACACTGAAGCTTTCTTT.

This clone has ten or more counts. The gene calls are TRBV7-2 and TRBJ2-1; D gene uncertain. Looked up from germline, CDR1 is SGHTA and CDR2 is FQGNSA. V lost 6 bases and J 8 bases, leaving 17 bases between the germline ends. The CDR3 covers 14 residues. CDR3 DNA: TGTGCCAGCAGTCATCTGATGAGAATGGATGAGCAGTTCTTC. Protein sequence: CASSHLMRMDEQFF.

This chain uses TRBV5-1 with TRBJ2-1; 10 bases map to TRBD2. V lost 2 bases and J lost 3; bases outside the gene matches: 8. Germline CDR1 reads SGHRS; CDR2 reads YFSETQ. CDR3 length: 17 amino acids. CDR3 in DNA: TGCGCCAGCAGCTTATCTAGCGGGAGTTCGGGCTACAATGAGCAGTTCTTC. It encodes CASSLSSGSSGYNEQFF.

This chain uses TRBV5-1 with TRBJ2-1, with TRBD1 matching over 7 bases. Germline values: CDR1 SGHRS, CDR2 YFSETQ. V trimming: 3 bases; J trimming: 9 bases; junction bases outside the gene matches: 6. The CDR3 is made up of 13 amino acids. The CDR3 DNA follows: TGCGCCAGCAGCTCGAACAGGGGCCTTGAGCAGTTCTTC. Translation: CASSSNRGLEQFF. Full variable domain (rest looked up from reference TRBV5-1 and TRBJ2-1): KAGVTQTPRYLIKTRGQQVTLSCSPISGHRSVSWYQQTPGQGLQFLFEYFSETQRNKGNFPGRFSGRQFSNSRSEMNVSTLELGDSALYLCASSSNRGLEQFFGPGTRLTVL.

This chain uses TRBV11-1 with TRBJ1-2, with TRBD1 matching 8 bases. V was pared by 5 bases and J by 4 bases, with 3 bases of the junction left unmatched. The CDR3 runs 13 residues. Germline lookup yields CDR1 SGHAT and CDR2 FQDESV (reference sequence). DNA for the CDR3: TGTGCCAGCAGCGCCGGACAGGGCTATGGCTACACCTTC. Its translation is CASSAGQGYGYTF.

The V call is TRBV2, the J call TRBJ2-7; TRBD1 matches at 9 bases. The CDR3 is made up of 14 amino acids. After removal of 7 bases from V and 3 bases from J, the junction contained 7 bases not matched to a gene. Germline V gives CDR1 SNHLY, CDR2 FYNNEI. Here the CDR3 DNA reads TGTGCCAGCAACCCGGGACAGGGAAACTACGAGCAGTACTTC. Translated: CASNPGQGNYEQYF.

This clone was picked up one time. The DNA of the CDR3 is TGTGCCAGCAGCGCCGGGGACAGGGGGCCTTCAGATACGCAGTATTTT. Translation gives CASSAGDRGPSDTQYF. This sequence joins TRBV9 and TRBJ2-3; 12 nucleotides match TRBD1. From germline, CDR1 is SGDLS and CDR2 YYNGEE. Losses at the gene ends were 3 bases for V and 4 bases for J; bases not matched to a gene: 6. This CDR3 is built from 16 residues.

V is TRBV9 and J is TRBJ1-1; TRBD1 matches at 7 bases. This CDR3 is 13 amino acids long. J lost 10 bases, V lost 0 bases, and 6 bases had no gene match. Germline values: CDR1 SGDLS, CDR2 YYNGEE. The CDR3 bases are TGTGCCAGCAGCGTAGTTACAGGGGAGGCAGCTTTCTTT. Protein product: CASSVVTGEAAFF.

This clone was picked up many times. The rearrangement links TRBV2 to TRBJ2-3; TRBD1 agrees at 11 bases. Germline V CDR1 and CDR2: SNHLY, FYNNEI. The CDR3 extends over 15 amino acids. V lost 7 bases, J lost 3 bases, and 6 bases stayed unmatched. The CDR3 here is CASNGQGAQTDTQYF. The DNA for the CDR3 is TGTGCCAGCAATGGACAGGGGGCGCAGACAGATACGCAGTATTTT.

The chain has TRBV28 and TRBJ1-6; D is unresolved. The germline CDR1 and CDR2 sequences are MDHEN and SYDVKM. Trimming removed 5 bases at V and 9 bases at J, with 8 bases between. The CDR3 has 12 amino acids. In DNA form, the CDR3 reads TGTGCCAGCAGTCCCCTAGGTTCACCCCTCCACTTT. Translating it yields CASSPLGSPLHF.

This rearrangement joins TRBV19 to TRBJ2-7; 7 bases agree with TRBD1. The CDR3 has 16 amino acids. Losses at the gene ends were 5 bases for V and 6 bases for J; bases not matched to a gene: 16. CDR1 is LNHDA and CDR2 is SQIVND in the germline V gene (reference sequence). The DNA of the CDR3 is TGTGCCAGTAGTCATTCCCCGGGACAGAGAATGCCCGAGCAGTACTTC. Residues: CASSHSPGQRMPEQYF.

The V call is TRBV9, the J call TRBJ2-1, with a possible D match to TRBD1 (5 bases). Trimming stripped 2 bases from V and 5 bases from J, with 8 bases between. Germline CDR1 and CDR2: SGDLS and YYNGEE. The CDR3 length is 13 residues. This CDR3 reads CASSVQGDNEQFF. Here the CDR3 DNA reads TGTGCCAGCAGCGTTCAGGGTGACAATGAGCAGTTCTTC.

V gene TRBV19 combines with J gene TRBJ1-1; no firm D call. Germline CDR1 is LNHDA and CDR2 is SQIVND (reference sequence). Deletions cut 7 bases from V and 9 bases from J, with 12 bases between. The CDR3 runs 11 residues. CDR3 sequence: CASKSGFQAFF. Here the CDR3 DNA reads TGTGCCAGTAAGTCAGGCTTCCAAGCTTTCTTT.

The rearrangement uses TRBV19 and TRBJ2-1; D perhaps matches TRBD2 (6 bases). This CDR3 contains 16 residues. Germline V lookup: CDR1 LNHDA, CDR2 SQIVND (reference sequence). V lost 3 bases and J 6 bases, leaving 18 bases between the germline ends. This chain's CDR3 is CASSMPTSRRANEQFF. In nucleotides, the CDR3 is TGTGCCAGTAGTATGCCTACTAGCAGGAGGGCCAATGAGCAGTTCTTC.

The CDR3, as DNA: TGTGCCAGCAGTACTTTCTCCTACGAGCAGTACTTC. It yields the protein CASSTFSYEQYF. This chain uses TRBV28 with TRBJ2-7; D remains unclear. The V end was cut by 5 bases, the J end by 0 bases, with 5 bases between. The length of the CDR3 is 12 residues. Germline CDR1 reads MDHEN; CDR2 reads SYDVKM.

The chain joins TRBV5-4 to TRBJ2-7; D remains ambiguous. The germline V gene encodes CDR1 SGHNT and CDR2 YYREEE (reference sequence). This CDR3 has 12 amino acids. The V gene lost 0 bases and the J gene lost 6 bases, with 7 bases spanning the gap. CDR3 DNA: TGTGCCAGCAGCTTGGGGGCTATCGAGCAGTACTTC. Amino acid sequence: CASSLGAIEQYF.

A single count supports this clone. The V call is TRBV27, the J call TRBJ2-3; 7 bases align to TRBD2. The CDR3 spans 15 residues. V lost 2 bases to trimming and J lost 0 bases; unmatched junction nucleotides: 2. Germline CDR1 reads MNHEY; CDR2 reads SMNVEV (reference sequence). The chain's CDR3 is CASSLSGASTDTQYF. The CDR3 DNA reads as TGTGCCAGCAGTTTAAGCGGGGCCAGCACAGATACGCAGTATTTT.

This clone was recorded once. J is TRBJ2-5 and V is TRBV4-3, with no clear D. CDR1 LGHNA and CDR2 YSLEER come from the germline V gene. V lost 2 bases and J 4 bases, leaving 14 bases between the germline ends. The CDR3 runs to 15 residues. The CDR3 DNA sequence: TGCGCCAGCAGCCAAATGGGCCAACAATCAGAGACCCAGTACTTC. It translates to CASSQMGQQSETQYF.

CDR3 DNA: TGCGCCACCGAGATGACAGGGATGAAGACCGGGGAGCTGTTTTTT. This translates into CATEMTGMKTGELFF. The rearrangement joins TRBV5-1 to TRBJ2-2; 7 bases align to TRBD1. The CDR3 length is 15 residues. V trimming: 9 bases; J trimming: 5 bases; junction bases outside the gene matches: 13. Germline loops: CDR1 SGHRS, CDR2 YFSETQ. Drawing the rest from reference TRBV5-1 and TRBJ2-2, the complete variable domain is KAGVTQTPRYLIKTRGQQVTLSCSPISGHRSVSWYQQTPGQGLQFLFEYFSETQRNKGNFPGRFSGRQFSNSRSEMNVSTLELGDSALYLCATEMTGMKTGELFFGEGSRLTVL.

The chain uses TRBV5-1 and TRBJ2-3; 7 bases line up with TRBD1. This CDR3 has 15 residues. In germline, CDR1 is SGHRS, CDR2 YFSETQ. The V segment lost 4 bases and the J segment 2 bases; nucleotides outside the gene matches: 7. CDR3 nucleotides: TGCGCCAGCAGCGCTTGGGGACAGAACACAGATACGCAGTATTTT. Translation gives CASSAWGQNTDTQYF.

CDR3 sequence: CSVDRDGVADTQYF. Written as DNA, the CDR3 is TGCAGCGTAGACAGGGATGGGGTAGCCGATACGCAGTATTTT. This sequence joins TRBV29-1 and TRBJ2-3; 7 positions match TRBD1. Trimming cost V 6 bases and J 6 bases; bases outside gene matches: 12. CDR1 and CDR2 (germline): SQVTM, ANQGSEA. This CDR3 has 14 amino acids.

The CDR3: CASSPALALGKETQYF. The CDR3 coding sequence is TGTGCCAGCAGTCCCGCTTTGGCCCTCGGGAAAGAGACCCAGTACTTC. This chain links TRBV28 with TRBJ2-5, with D perhaps TRBD2 (5 bases). Germline assignment: CDR1 MDHEN and CDR2 SYDVKM. V was trimmed by 5 bases and J by 3 bases, leaving 19 bases between them. This CDR3 has 16 residues.

The chain is built from TRBV27 and TRBJ1-5; tentatively, D is TRBD1 (6 bases). Looked up from germline, CDR1 is MNHEY and CDR2 is SMNVEV (reference sequence). The germline V and J ends were trimmed by 6 bases and 6 bases, with 15 bases remaining between them. The CDR3 loop spans 14 amino acids. The CDR3 coding sequence is TGTGCCAGCAGCCTTGCGGGGGGCGGTCAGCCCCAGCATTTT. Its protein product is CASSLAGGGQPQHF.

This clone came up once. The gene calls are TRBV9 and TRBJ1-6; TRBD1 is a possible D gene (6 bases). Trimming shortened V by 0 bases and J by 16 bases, and 20 bases separated the two germline ends. CDR1 and CDR2 from the germline V gene are SGDLS and YYNGEE. CDR3 length: 15 amino acids. CDR3 residues: CASSVGTAQEGRLHF. The CDR3 nucleotides are TGTGCCAGCAGCGTAGGGACAGCCCAAGAAGGGAGACTCCACTTT.

The rearrangement joins TRBV19 to TRBJ2-1, with a weak D call TRBD2 (6 bases). The CDR3 consists of 14 residues. Germline loops: CDR1 LNHDA, CDR2 SQIVND (reference sequence). Trimming removed 8 bases at V and 4 bases at J, with 15 bases between. The DNA for the CDR3 is TGTGCCAGTGGGGGGAGACAGTTATACAATGAGCAGTTCTTC. This encodes CASGGRQLYNEQFF.

V is TRBV7-9 and J is TRBJ2-1; 10 bases match TRBD2. The trim removed 5 bases at V and 1 base at J, leaving 11 bases unmatched. This CDR3 contains 18 residues. The germline V gene has CDR1 SEHNR and CDR2 FQNEAQ (reference sequence). The CDR3 loop reads CASSPKSRLAGSYNEQFF. The CDR3 nucleotides are TGTGCCAGCAGCCCGAAGAGTCGACTAGCGGGTTCCTACAATGAGCAGTTCTTC.